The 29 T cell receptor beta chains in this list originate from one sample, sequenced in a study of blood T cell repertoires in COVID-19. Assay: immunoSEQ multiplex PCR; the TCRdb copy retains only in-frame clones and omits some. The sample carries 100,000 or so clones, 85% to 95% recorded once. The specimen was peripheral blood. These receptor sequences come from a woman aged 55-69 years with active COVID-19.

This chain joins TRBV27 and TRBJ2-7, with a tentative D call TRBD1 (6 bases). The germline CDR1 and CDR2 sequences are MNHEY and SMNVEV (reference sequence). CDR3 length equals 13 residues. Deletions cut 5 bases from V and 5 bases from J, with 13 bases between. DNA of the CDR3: TGTGCCAGCAGTACAGGGTTTGCCCACGAGCAGTACTTC. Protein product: CASSTGFAHEQYF.

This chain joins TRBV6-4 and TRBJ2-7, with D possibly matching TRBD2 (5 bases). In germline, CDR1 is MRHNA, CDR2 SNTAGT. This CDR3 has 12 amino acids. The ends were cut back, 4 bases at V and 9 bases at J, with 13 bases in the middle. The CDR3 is CASSAGRGWQYF. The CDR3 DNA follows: TGTGCCAGCAGTGCCGGACGGGGTTGGCAGTACTTC.

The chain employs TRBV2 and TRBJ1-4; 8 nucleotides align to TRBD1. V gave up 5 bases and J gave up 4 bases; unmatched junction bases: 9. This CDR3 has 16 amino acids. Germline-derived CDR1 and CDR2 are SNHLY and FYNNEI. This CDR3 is CASSTTGGLGNEKLFF. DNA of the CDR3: TGTGCCAGCAGTACCACAGGGGGATTGGGTAATGAAAAACTGTTTTTT. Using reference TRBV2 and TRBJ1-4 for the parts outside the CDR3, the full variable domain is EPEVTQTPSHQVTQMGQEVILRCVPISNHLYFYWYRQILGQKVEFLVSFYNNEISEKSEIFDDQFSVERPDGSNFTLKIRSTKLEDSAMYFCASSTTGGLGNEKLFFGSGTQLSVL.

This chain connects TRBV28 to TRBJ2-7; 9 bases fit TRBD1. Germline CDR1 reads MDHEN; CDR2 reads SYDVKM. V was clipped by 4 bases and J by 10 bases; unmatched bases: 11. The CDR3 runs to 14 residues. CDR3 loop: CASSSGTGIFPQYF. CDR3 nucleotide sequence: TGTGCCAGCAGTTCCGGGACAGGGATCTTTCCCCAGTACTTC.

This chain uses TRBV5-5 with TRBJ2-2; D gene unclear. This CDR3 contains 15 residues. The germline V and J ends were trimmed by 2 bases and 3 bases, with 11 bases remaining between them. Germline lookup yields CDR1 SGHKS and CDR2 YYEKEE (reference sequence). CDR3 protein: CASSFRQVHTGELFF. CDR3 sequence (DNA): TGTGCCAGCAGCTTCCGGCAGGTACACACCGGGGAGCTGTTTTTT.

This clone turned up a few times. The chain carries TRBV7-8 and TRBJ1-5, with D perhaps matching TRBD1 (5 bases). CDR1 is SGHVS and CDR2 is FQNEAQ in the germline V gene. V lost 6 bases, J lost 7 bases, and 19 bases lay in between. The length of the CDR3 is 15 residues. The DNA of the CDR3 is TGTGCCAGCAGTCCGTCCAGGGTCGTGGGCCAGCCCCAGCATTTT. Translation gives CASSPSRVVGQPQHF. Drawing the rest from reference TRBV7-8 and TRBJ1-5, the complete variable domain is GAGVSQSPRYKVAKRGQDVALRCDPISGHVSLFWYQQALGQGPEFLTYFQNEAQLDKSGLPSDRFFAERPEGSVSTLKIQRTQQEDSAVYLCASSPSRVVGQPQHFGDGTRLSIL.

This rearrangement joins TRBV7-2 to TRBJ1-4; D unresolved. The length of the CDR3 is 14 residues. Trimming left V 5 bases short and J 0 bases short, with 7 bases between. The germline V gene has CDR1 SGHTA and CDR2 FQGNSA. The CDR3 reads CASSNRATNEKLFF. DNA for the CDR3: TGTGCCAGCAGCAACAGAGCAACTAATGAAAAACTGTTTTTT.

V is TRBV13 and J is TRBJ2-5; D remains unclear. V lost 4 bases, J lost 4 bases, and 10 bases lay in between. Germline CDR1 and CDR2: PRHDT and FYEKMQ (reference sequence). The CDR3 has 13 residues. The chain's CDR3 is CASSYRRVETQYF. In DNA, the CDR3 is TGTGCCAGCAGCTATCGAAGAGTAGAGACCCAGTACTTC.

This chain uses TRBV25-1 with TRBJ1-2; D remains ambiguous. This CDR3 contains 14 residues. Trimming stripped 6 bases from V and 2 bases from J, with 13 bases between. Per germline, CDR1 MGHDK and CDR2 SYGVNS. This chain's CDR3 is CASSETSRNYGYTF. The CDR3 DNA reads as TGTGCCAGCAGCGAGACATCACGGAACTATGGCTACACCTTC.

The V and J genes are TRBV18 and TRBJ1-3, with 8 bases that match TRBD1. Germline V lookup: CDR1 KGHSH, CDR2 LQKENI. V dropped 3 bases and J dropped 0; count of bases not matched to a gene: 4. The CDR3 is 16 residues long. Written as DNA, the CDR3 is TGTGCCAGCTCACCGGGACAGGTCTCCTCTGGAAACACCATATATTTT. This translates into CASSPGQVSSGNTIYF.

CDR3 protein: CSAGDLNEQFF. The CDR3 nucleotides read TGCAGTGCGGGGGACTTAAATGAGCAGTTCTTC. The rearrangement links TRBV20-1 to TRBJ2-1; D is possibly TRBD2 (6 bases). Trimming removed 6 bases from V and 7 bases from J, with 10 bases in between. Germline-derived CDR1 and CDR2 are DFQATT and SNEGSKA (reference sequence). This CDR3 comprises 11 residues.

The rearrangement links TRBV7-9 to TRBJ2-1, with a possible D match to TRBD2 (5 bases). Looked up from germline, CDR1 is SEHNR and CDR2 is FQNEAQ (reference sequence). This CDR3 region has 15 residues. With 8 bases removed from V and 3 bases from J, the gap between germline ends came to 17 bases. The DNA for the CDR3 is TGTGCCAGCCCCTTGCCGGAGGAGGACTACAATGAGCAGTTCTTC. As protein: CASPLPEEDYNEQFF.

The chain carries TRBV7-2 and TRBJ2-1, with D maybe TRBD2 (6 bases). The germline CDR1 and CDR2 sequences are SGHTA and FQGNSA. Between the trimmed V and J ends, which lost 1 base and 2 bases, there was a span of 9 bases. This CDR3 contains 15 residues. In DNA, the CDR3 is TGTGCCAGCAGCTTAGAGCGGGCGACCTACAATGAGCAGTTCTTC. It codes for CASSLERATYNEQFF.

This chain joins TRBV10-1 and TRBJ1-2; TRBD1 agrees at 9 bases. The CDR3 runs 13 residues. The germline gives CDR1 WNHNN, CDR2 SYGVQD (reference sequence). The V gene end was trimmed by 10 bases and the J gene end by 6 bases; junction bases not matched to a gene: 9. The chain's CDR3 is CATPRDREDGYTF. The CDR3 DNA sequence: TGCGCCACTCCCCGGGACAGGGAGGATGGCTACACCTTC.

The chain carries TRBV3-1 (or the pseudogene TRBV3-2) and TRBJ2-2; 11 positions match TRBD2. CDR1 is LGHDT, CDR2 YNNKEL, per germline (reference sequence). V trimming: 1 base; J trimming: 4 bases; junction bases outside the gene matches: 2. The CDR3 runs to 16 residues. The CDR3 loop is CASSQAGTSGTGELFF. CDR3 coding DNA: TGTGCCAGCAGCCAAGCGGGGACTAGCGGCACCGGGGAGCTGTTTTTT.

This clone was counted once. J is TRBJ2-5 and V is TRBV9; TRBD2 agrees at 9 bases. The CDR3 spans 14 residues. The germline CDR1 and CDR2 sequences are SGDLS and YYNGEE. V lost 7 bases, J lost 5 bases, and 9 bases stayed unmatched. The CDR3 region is CASGGSGRRETQYF. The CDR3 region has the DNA TGTGCCAGCGGGGGGAGCGGGAGGAGGGAGACCCAGTACTTC.

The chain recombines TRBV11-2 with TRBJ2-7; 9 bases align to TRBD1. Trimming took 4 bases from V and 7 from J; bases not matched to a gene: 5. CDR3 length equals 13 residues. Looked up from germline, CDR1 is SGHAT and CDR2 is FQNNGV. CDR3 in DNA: TGTGCCAGCAGCTCCACAGGGGGCGGGGAGCAGTACTTC. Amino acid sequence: CASSSTGGGEQYF. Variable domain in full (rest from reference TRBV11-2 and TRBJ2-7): EAGVAQSPRYKIIEKRQSVAFWCNPISGHATLYWYQQILGQGPKLLIQFQNNGVVDDSQLPKDRFSAERLKGVDSTLKIQPAKLEDSAVYLCASSSTGGGEQYFGPGTRLTVT.

The CDR3 nucleotides are TGTGCCAGCAGACCTTGGGACAGATTGACCTCTGGAAACACCATATATTTT. It specifies CASRPWDRLTSGNTIYF. This chain links TRBV27 with TRBJ1-3, with 7 bases fitting TRBD1. The germline V gene encodes CDR1 MNHEY and CDR2 SMNVEV (reference sequence). The CDR3 loop spans 17 amino acids. The trim removed 6 bases at V and 0 bases at J, leaving 11 bases unmatched.

CDR3 nucleotide sequence: TGTGCCAGCACCACTCAGGCACTTAGCACAGATACGCAGTATTTT. Translating it yields CASTTQALSTDTQYF. The chain joins TRBV6-6 to TRBJ2-3; D unresolved. CDR1 and CDR2 from the germline V gene are MNHNY and SVGAGI (reference sequence). Between the trimmed V and J ends, which lost 7 bases and 0 bases, there was a span of 14 bases. This CDR3 is built from 15 residues.

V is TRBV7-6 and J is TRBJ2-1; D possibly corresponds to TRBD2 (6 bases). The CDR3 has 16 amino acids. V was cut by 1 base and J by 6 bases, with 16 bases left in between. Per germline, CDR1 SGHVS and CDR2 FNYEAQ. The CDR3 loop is CASSLVGDLGANEQFF. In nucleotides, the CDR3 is TGTGCCAGCAGCTTAGTGGGGGACTTAGGAGCCAATGAGCAGTTCTTC.

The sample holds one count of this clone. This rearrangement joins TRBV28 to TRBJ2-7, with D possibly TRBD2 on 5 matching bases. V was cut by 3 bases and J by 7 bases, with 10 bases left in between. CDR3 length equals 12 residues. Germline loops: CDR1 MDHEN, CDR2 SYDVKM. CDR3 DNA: TGTGCCAGCAGTTTCGAGGCGGGTGAGCAGTACTTC. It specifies CASSFEAGEQYF.

CDR3 region: CASSPGTSGAHEQFF. As DNA, the CDR3 is TGTGCCAGCAGCCCCGGGACTAGCGGGGCACATGAGCAGTTCTTC. V and J are TRBV28 and TRBJ2-1, with TRBD2 identical over 13 bases. Per germline, CDR1 MDHEN and CDR2 SYDVKM. V shed 6 bases and J 8 bases; nucleotides not matched to a gene: 7. The CDR3 consists of 15 residues. The full variable domain, completed using reference TRBV28 and TRBJ2-1, is DVKVTQSSRYLVKRTGEKVFLECVQDMDHENMFWYRQDPGLGLRLIYFSYDVKMKEKGDIPEGYSVSREKKERFSLILESASTNQTSMYLCASSPGTSGAHEQFFGPGTRLTVL.

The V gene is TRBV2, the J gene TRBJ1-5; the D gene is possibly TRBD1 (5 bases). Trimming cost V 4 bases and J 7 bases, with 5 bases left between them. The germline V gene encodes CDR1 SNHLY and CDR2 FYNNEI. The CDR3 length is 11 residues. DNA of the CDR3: TGTGCCAGCAGTGCAGGGCAGCCCCAGCATTTT. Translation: CASSAGQPQHF.

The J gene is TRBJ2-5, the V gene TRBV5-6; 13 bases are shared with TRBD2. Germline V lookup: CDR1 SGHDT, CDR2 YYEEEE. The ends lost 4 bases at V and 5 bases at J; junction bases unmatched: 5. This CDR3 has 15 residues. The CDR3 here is CASSSTGLAGETQYF. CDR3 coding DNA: TGTGCCAGCAGCAGCACGGGACTAGCGGGGGAGACCCAGTACTTC.

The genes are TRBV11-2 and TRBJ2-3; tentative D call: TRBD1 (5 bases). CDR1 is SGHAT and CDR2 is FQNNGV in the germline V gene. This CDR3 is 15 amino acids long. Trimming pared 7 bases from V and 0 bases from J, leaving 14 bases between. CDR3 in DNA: TGTGCCAGCACCCCAGGGTACGCTAGCACAGATACGCAGTATTTT. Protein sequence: CASTPGYASTDTQYF.

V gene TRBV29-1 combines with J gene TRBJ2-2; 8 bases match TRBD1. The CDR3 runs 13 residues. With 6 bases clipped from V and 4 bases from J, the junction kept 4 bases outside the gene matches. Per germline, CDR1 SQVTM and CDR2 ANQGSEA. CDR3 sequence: CSVDRGSTGELFF. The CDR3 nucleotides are TGCAGCGTCGACAGGGGTTCCACCGGGGAGCTGTTTTTT.

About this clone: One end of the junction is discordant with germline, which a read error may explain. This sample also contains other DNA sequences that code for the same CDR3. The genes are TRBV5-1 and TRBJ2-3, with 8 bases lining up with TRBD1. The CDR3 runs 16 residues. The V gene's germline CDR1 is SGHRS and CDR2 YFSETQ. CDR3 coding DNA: TGCGCCAGTAGCTTACCACCGGGACAGGTCACAGATACGCAGTATTTT. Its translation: CASSLPPGQVTDTQYF.

The CDR3 bases are TGTGCCAGCAGTTCTCAGGGACAGGGACGGCCCGAAGCTTTCTTT. Translated, it gives CASSSQGQGRPEAFF. V and J are TRBV28 and TRBJ1-1; TRBD1 agrees at 9 bases. Germline CDR1 and CDR2: MDHEN and SYDVKM. The CDR3 runs 15 residues. J was trimmed by 8 bases and V by 4 bases; bases with no gene match: 11.

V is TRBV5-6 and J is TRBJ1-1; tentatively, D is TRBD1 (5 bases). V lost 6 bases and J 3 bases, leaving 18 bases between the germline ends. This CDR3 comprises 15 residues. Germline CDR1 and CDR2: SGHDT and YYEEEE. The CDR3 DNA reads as TGTGCCAGCACCTCCCCCCGCCGGGGGTACACTGAAGCTTTCTTT. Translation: CASTSPRRGYTEAFF.